A selection of T cell receptor beta chains follows, all from one sample in a study of T cell changes during pregnancy in multiple sclerosis. Generated by immunoSEQ multiplex PCR, the TCRdb table keeps only in-frame clones and is missing some. The table records more than 35,000 clones, roughly nine tenths of them present only once. The sample here was CD4+ T cells from peripheral blood mononuclear cells, taken in the third trimester of pregnancy. Receptor source: a female donor in good health, enrolled as a control in a pregnancy study. The CDR3 runs from the conserved cysteine through the conserved F or W. D genes are given only for firm matches. Clone size is given for some rows only: seen once, a few or many times, or a class if the clone is expanded.

CDR3aa	CDR3nt	len	d_gene	abundance	j_gene	v_gene
CASRASGKAFEQYF	TGTGCCAGTAGAGCATCGGGGAAGGCTTTCGAGCAGTACTTC	14	NA	NA	TRBJ2-7	TRBV19
CASSPRDRPTGYTF	TGCGCCAGCAGCCCCCGGGACAGGCCGACGGGCTACACCTTC	14	TRBD1	NA	TRBJ1-2	TRBV4-1
CASRGDYADTQYF	TGTGCCAGCAGGGGGGACTATGCAGATACGCAGTATTTT	13	TRBD2	NA	TRBJ2-3	TRBV28
CASGGVLPYEQYF	TGTGCCTCGGGGGGGGTCCTCCCCTACGAGCAGTACTTC	13	TRBD2	NA	TRBJ2-7	TRBV30
CASSCDDPRFCQPQHF	TGCGCCAGCAGCTGCGATGATCCCAGGTTTTGTCAGCCCCAGCATTTT	16	NA	NA	TRBJ1-5	TRBV5-1
CASTPTGGTYNEQFF	TGCGCCAGCACTCCAACAGGGGGCACCTACAATGAGCAGTTCTTC	15	TRBD1	NA	TRBJ2-1	TRBV5-1
CSVETDSRYGYTF	TGCAGCGTTGAAACGGACAGCCGCTATGGCTACACCTTC	13	NA	NA	TRBJ1-2	TRBV29-1
CASLRTGFNQPQHF	TGTGCCAGTCTACGGACAGGGTTCAATCAGCCCCAGCATTTT	14	TRBD1	NA	TRBJ1-5	TRBV19
CASSHDRVGYTEAFF	TGCGCCAGCAGCCACGACAGGGTTGGGTACACTGAAGCTTTCTTT	15	TRBD1	NA	TRBJ1-1	TRBV5-1
CASRFLRDRYYGYTF	TGTGCCAGTAGGTTCCTCCGGGACAGGTACTATGGCTACACCTTC	15	TRBD1	NA	TRBJ1-2	TRBV19
CASSRLAGGRNTGELFF	TGTGCCAGCAGCCGACTAGCGGGAGGCCGTAACACCGGGGAGCTGTTTTTT	17	TRBD2	NA	TRBJ2-2	TRBV11-3
CASSQRTGVPEAFF	TGTGCCAGCAGCCAGAGAACAGGGGTCCCTGAAGCTTTCTTT	14	TRBD1	NA	TRBJ1-1	TRBV16
CASIEPGEETQYF	TGTGCCAGCATCGAACCGGGAGAGGAGACCCAGTACTTC	13	NA	NA	TRBJ2-5	TRBV11-1
CASSFLGDNLADTQYF	TGTGCCAGCAGTTTTCTCGGGGATAACCTCGCAGATACGCAGTATTTT	16	NA	NA	TRBJ2-3	TRBV28
CASGHPGGSPLHF	TGTGCCTCAGGACACCCGGGGGGTTCACCCCTCCACTTT	13	NA	few	TRBJ1-6	TRBV30
CASSQDPGTSAFQETQYF	TGTGCCAGCAGCCAAGATCCGGGGACTAGCGCCTTCCAAGAGACCCAGTACTTC	18	TRBD2	NA	TRBJ2-5	TRBV4-2
CASQASTDTQYF	TGCGCCAGCCAGGCGAGCACAGATACGCAGTATTTT	12	NA	NA	TRBJ2-3	TRBV10-1
CASSLAGGTDTQYF	TGTGCCAGCAGCTTAGCTGGAGGCACAGATACGCAGTATTTT	14	NA	NA	TRBJ2-3	TRBV11-3
CASRTTGANSPLHF	TGTGCCAGCAGGACTACAGGGGCTAATTCACCCCTCCACTTT	14	TRBD1	NA	TRBJ1-6	TRBV6-5
CASSLYRGQNQGNTEAFF	TGTGCCAGCAGCCTGTACAGGGGGCAGAACCAAGGGAACACTGAAGCTTTCTTT	18	TRBD1	NA	TRBJ1-1	TRBV5-6
CASGEEGAWNTQYF	TGTGCCAGCGGGGAGGAGGGGGCCTGGAATACGCAGTATTTT	14	NA	NA	TRBJ2-3	TRBV9
CASSPGQGASSGNTIYF	TGCGCCAGCAGCCCCGGACAGGGGGCGAGCTCTGGAAACACCATATATTTT	17	TRBD1	NA	TRBJ1-3	TRBV5-1
CASSLQEGRIQHF	TGTGCCAGCAGCTTGCAGGAGGGGAGGATCCAGCATTTT	13	NA	NA	TRBJ1-5	TRBV5-5
CASSVGLAGSYNEQFF	TGTGCCAGCAGCGTAGGACTAGCGGGATCCTACAATGAGCAGTTCTTC	16	NA	NA	TRBJ2-1	TRBV21-1
CASSPPGGAYEQYF	TGTGCCAGCTCACCACCCGGGGGTGCCTACGAGCAGTACTTC	14	NA	NA	TRBJ2-7	TRBV18
CASSRDRVNQPQHF	TGTGCCAGTAGTCGCGACAGGGTCAATCAGCCCCAGCATTTT	14	TRBD1	NA	TRBJ1-5	TRBV19
CASSSDRGLSGNTIYF	TGTGCCAGCAGTTCCGACAGGGGGCTCTCTGGAAACACCATATATTTT	16	TRBD1	NA	TRBJ1-3	TRBV6-5
CASSVGGIYEETQYF	TGTGCCAGCTCGGTAGGGGGTATTTATGAAGAGACCCAGTACTTC	15	NA	NA	TRBJ2-5	TRBV2
CASSRLRGNTEAFF	TGTGCCAGTAGTAGGCTAAGGGGCAACACTGAAGCTTTCTTT	14	NA	NA	TRBJ1-1	TRBV19
CASSWGTGGNEQFF	TGCGCCAGCAGCTGGGGAACAGGGGGTAATGAGCAGTTCTTC	14	TRBD1	NA	TRBJ2-1	TRBV5-1
CASSHSGAPPSGEFF	TGTGCCAGCAGCCATAGCGGGGCTCCCCCATCGGGCGAGTTCTTC	15	TRBD2	NA	TRBJ2-1	TRBV7-8
CAAGVWGYEQYF	TGTGCCGCAGGGGTTTGGGGCTACGAGCAGTACTTC	12	NA	NA	TRBJ2-7	TRBV19
CASNPTGNDSAFF	TGTGCCAGCAATCCTACAGGGAATGATTCCGCTTTCTTT	13	NA	few	TRBJ1-1	TRBV6-1
CASGGLAGVQETQYF	TGTGCCAGTGGGGGACTAGCGGGAGTTCAGGAGACCCAGTACTTC	15	TRBD2	NA	TRBJ2-5	TRBV19
CASSLETGSSEQYF	TGCGCCAGCAGCCTCGAGACTGGGTCCTCAGAGCAGTACTTC	14	NA	NA	TRBJ2-7	TRBV23-1
CAWSQGQVVGELFF	TGTGCCTGGTCCCAGGGGCAGGTAGTCGGGGAGCTGTTTTTT	14	NA	NA	TRBJ2-2	TRBV30
CASRQSAARQNEAFF	TGTGCCAGCAGACAATCCGCCGCGAGACAGAATGAAGCTTTCTTT	15	NA	NA	TRBJ1-1	TRBV6-6
CASSLGTAGGSDTQYF	TGCGCCAGCAGCTTGGGGACAGCGGGGGGGTCAGATACGCAGTATTTT	16	TRBD2	once	TRBJ2-3	TRBV5-1
CASSQEVYGTGDQETQYF	TGCGCCAGCAGCCAAGAAGTCTACGGGACAGGAGACCAAGAGACCCAGTACTTC	18	TRBD1	NA	TRBJ2-5	TRBV4-1
CASIPSGGLLYEQYF	TGTGCCAGCATTCCTTCAGGGGGCCTCCTCTACGAGCAGTACTTC	15	TRBD1	NA	TRBJ2-7	TRBV6-5
CAISAQTRTDTQYF	TGTGCCATCAGTGCCCAGACTCGTACAGATACGCAGTATTTT	14	NA	few	TRBJ2-3	TRBV10-3
CASRQGAGNTIYF	TGTGCCAGTCGACAGGGGGCAGGAAACACCATATATTTT	13	TRBD1	NA	TRBJ1-3	TRBV19
CASSLSSPGGEQFF	TGTGCTAGCAGCTTGTCCTCACCCGGGGGTGAGCAGTTCTTC	14	NA	NA	TRBJ2-1	TRBV7-7
CASSGNRGETQYF	TGTGCCAGCAGTGGAAACAGGGGGGAGACCCAGTACTTC	13	TRBD1	once	TRBJ2-5	TRBV6-5
CAWSAGLTQYF	TGTGCCTGGAGTGCGGGGTTGACCCAGTACTTC	11	NA	once	TRBJ2-5	TRBV30
CASSTVQGQETQYF	TGCGCCAGCAGCACGGTCCAGGGCCAAGAGACCCAGTACTTC	14	NA	NA	TRBJ2-5	TRBV5-1
CASSIGEGTEAFF	TGTGCCAGTAGTATAGGGGAGGGGACTGAAGCTTTCTTT	13	NA	NA	TRBJ1-1	TRBV19
CASSSAGLALVYEQYF	TGTGCCAGCAGCTCCGCGGGGCTAGCGCTAGTCTACGAGCAGTACTTC	16	NA	once	TRBJ2-7	TRBV28
CASSEAPTGPYGYTF	TGTGCCAGCAGTGAAGCCCCCACAGGCCCCTATGGCTACACCTTC	15	NA	NA	TRBJ1-2	TRBV6-1
CASRIKQGDEAFF	TGTGCCAGCAGGATAAAACAGGGAGATGAAGCTTTCTTT	13	NA	NA	TRBJ1-1	TRBV6-6